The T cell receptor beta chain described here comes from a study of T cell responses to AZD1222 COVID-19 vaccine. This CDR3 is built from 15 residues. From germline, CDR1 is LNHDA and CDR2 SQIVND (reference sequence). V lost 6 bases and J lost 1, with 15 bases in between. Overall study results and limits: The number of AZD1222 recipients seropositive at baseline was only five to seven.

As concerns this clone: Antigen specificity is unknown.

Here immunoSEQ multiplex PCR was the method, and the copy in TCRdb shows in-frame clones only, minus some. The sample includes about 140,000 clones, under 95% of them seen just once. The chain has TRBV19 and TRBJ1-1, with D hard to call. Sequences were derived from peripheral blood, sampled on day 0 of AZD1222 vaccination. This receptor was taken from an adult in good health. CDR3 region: CASRPYRKENTEAFF. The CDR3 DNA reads TGTGCCAGTAGGCCATACCGTAAGGAGAACACTGAAGCTTTCTTT.